The text below deals with one T cell receptor beta chain. The data derive from a study of blood T cell repertoires in COVID-19. About the research overall: Both acute and convalescent COVID-19 samples were obtained from the United States, Italy and Spain.

Per the study methods: Amplification of reference gene primers was used by the study to estimate nucleated cell counts. The protocol was immunoSEQ multiplex PCR, while the TCRdb copy is restricted to in-frame clones and leaves out a portion. That table supplies the V and J calls and clone size; D and trimming were determined from the DNA. The table includes approximately 200,000 clones, about 85% detected once. The germline V gene has CDR1 WSHSY and CDR2 SAAADI. V was clipped by 4 bases and J by 1 base, with 10 bases between them. The CDR3 length is 14 residues. The receptor comes from a woman aged 55-69 years who had recovered from COVID-19. V usage is TRBV10-2 and J usage is TRBJ2-5; D perhaps matches TRBD2 (6 bases). Sequencing was performed on peripheral blood. CDR3 loop: CASSALTSQETQYF. In nucleotides, the CDR3 is TGCGCCAGCAGTGCCCTGACTAGCCAAGAGACCCAGTACTTC.